The rows below give T cell receptor beta chains drawn from one sample of a study of cytomegalovirus exposure and HLA in healthy donors. Clones were sequenced by immunoSEQ multiplex PCR, and TCRdb holds only the in-frame ones, with some missing. This sample has roughly 180,000 clones, with roughly 70% found just once. The specimen sequenced was PBMCs. Receptors were obtained from a male donor in good health and CMV-seronegative. CDR3s include the opening cysteine and the closing phenylalanine or tryptophan. D genes are given only for firm matches. Only part of the rows carry a size: once, few, many, or a class if the clone is expanded.

V gene	D gene	J gene	clone size	CDR3 protein	CDR3 DNA
TRBV9	TRBD1	TRBJ1-5	.	CASSPNRGGQPQHF	TGTGCCAGCAGCCCCAACAGGGGAGGTCAGCCCCAGCATTTT
TRBV27	.	TRBJ1-5	.	CASSWAAGMGQPQHF	TGTGCCAGCAGTTGGGCGGCGGGCATGGGTCAGCCCCAGCATTTT
TRBV5-1	.	TRBJ2-3	.	CASSDSNTDTQYF	TGCGCCAGCTCGGACAGTAACACAGATACGCAGTATTTT
TRBV30	.	TRBJ1-2	few	CAWSTQGDYGYTF	TGTGCCTGGAGTACACAGGGTGACTATGGCTACACCTTC
TRBV4-3	TRBD2	TRBJ2-1	once	CASSQEGTSGTYNEQFF	TGCGCCAGCAGCCAAGAGGGGACTAGCGGGACCTACAATGAGCAGTTCTTC
TRBV28	.	TRBJ2-3	.	CASSLGSRYTQYF	TGTGCCAGCAGTTTAGGTTCCAGGTATACGCAGTATTTT
TRBV28	TRBD1	TRBJ1-5	.	CASSWTGDGQPQHF	TGTGCCAGCAGCTGGACAGGGGATGGTCAGCCCCAGCATTTT
TRBV4-2	.	TRBJ2-7	.	CASSQETSGGSSYEQYF	TGTGCCAGCAGCCAAGAGACAAGCGGAGGCAGCTCCTACGAGCAGTACTTC
TRBV6-5	TRBD2	TRBJ2-7	.	CASRAGTSGNYEQYF	TGTGCCAGCAGGGCCGGGACTAGCGGGAACTACGAGCAGTACTTC
TRBV6-6	.	TRBJ1-3	.	CASSYSAGAGNTIYF	TGTGCCAGCAGTTACTCTGCAGGGGCTGGAAACACCATATATTTT